One sample yielded the 11 T cell receptor beta chains listed below, sequenced in a study of shared clonotypes between healthy human individuals. The assay was immunoSEQ multiplex PCR, and TCRdb's table has in-frame clones only and misses some. The sample gives over 1.5 million clones, nearly 99% of which show up once; 0.4% to 0.55% is in the top ten. Sequences were obtained from naive CD4+ T cells sorted from blood. Specified subset: CD45RA+ positively selected. The origin of the receptors is a young man in good health.

The chain is built from TRBV29-1 and TRBJ2-3; the D gene is possibly TRBD2 (5 bases). Germline CDR1 is SQVTM and CDR2 is ANQGSEA. V lost 7 bases to trimming and J lost 6 bases, with 17 bases between them. The CDR3 sequence is 13 residues long. The chain's CDR3 is CSGRSGVGDTQYF. The CDR3 DNA reads as TGCAGCGGGAGAAGCGGAGTCGGGGATACGCAGTATTTT.

The genes are TRBV18 and TRBJ2-1; TRBD2 matches 7 bases. Germline CDR1 KGHSH, CDR2 LQKENI. This CDR3 contains 19 residues. V was clipped by 0 bases and J by 12 bases; unmatched bases: 23. The CDR3, as DNA: TGTGCCAGCTCACCACCGGGACTGAGTACTACCGGGACTAATCCTTCGCAGTTCTTC. It codes for CASSPPGLSTTGTNPSQFF.

The chain uses TRBV11-3 and TRBJ2-3; 9 nucleotides align to TRBD2. V was pared by 1 base and J by 4 bases, with 12 bases of the junction left unmatched. This CDR3 is built from 18 residues. Germline CDR1 SGHNT, CDR2 YENEEA. In DNA, the CDR3 is TGTGCCAGCAGCTTAGGCCGGAGTAGCGGGAGTTCGGCAGATACGCAGTATTTT. Its protein is CASSLGRSSGSSADTQYF.

The chain links TRBV28 to TRBJ1-5; D uncertain. CDR3 size: 12 residues. The germline V gene encodes CDR1 MDHEN and CDR2 SYDVKM. V was shortened by 7 bases and J by 6 bases, with 10 bases between the two germline ends. The CDR3 loop reads CASTSPSQPQHF. CDR3 coding DNA: TGTGCCAGCACCTCGCCCAGTCAGCCCCAGCATTTT.

This chain joins TRBV7-9 and TRBJ2-5; D might be TRBD2 (6 bases). The germline CDR1 and CDR2 sequences are SEHNR and FQNEAQ (reference sequence). Trimming cost V 1 base and J 3 bases, with 12 bases left between them. This CDR3 has 15 residues. Written as DNA, the CDR3 is TGTGCCAGCAGCTTAGTCGGGGCTAGCGAAGAGACCCAGTACTTC. Protein sequence: CASSLVGASEETQYF.

J is TRBJ2-2 and V is TRBV19; D may be TRBD1 or TRBD2 (5 bases each). V was clipped by 6 bases and J by 6 bases, with 17 bases between them. This CDR3 region has 15 residues. Germline-derived CDR1 and CDR2 are LNHDA and SQIVND (reference sequence). The CDR3: CASRGQAGAPGELFF. The CDR3 region has the DNA TGTGCCAGTAGAGGACAAGCCGGGGCCCCCGGGGAGCTGTTTTTT.

The chain recombines TRBV7-2 with TRBJ2-2, with 7 bases fitting TRBD1. The CDR3 has 14 residues. V shed 6 bases, J shed 4 bases, and the junction held 5 bases outside the gene matches. The germline V gene encodes CDR1 SGHTA and CDR2 FQGNSA. The CDR3 reads CASRGDRRTGELFF. For the CDR3, the DNA is TGTGCCAGCAGAGGGGACAGACGCACCGGGGAGCTGTTTTTT.

J is TRBJ2-7 and V is TRBV27; 9 nucleotides agree with TRBD1. Germline CDR1 is MNHEY and CDR2 is SMNVEV (reference sequence). The CDR3 has 17 amino acids. With 6 bases clipped from V and 6 bases from J, the junction kept 18 bases outside the gene matches. The DNA for the CDR3 is TGTGCCAGCAGAACACCCCTCCAGACAGGGGGTTATGGCGAGCAGTACTTC. Amino acid sequence: CASRTPLQTGGYGEQYF.

The chain recombines TRBV18 with TRBJ2-1; no clear D gene. The CDR3 contains 15 residues. V was shortened by 6 bases and J by 8 bases, with 20 bases between the two germline ends. CDR1 is KGHSH and CDR2 is LQKENI in the germline V gene. The CDR3 sequence is CASSPRGGEVYEQFF. The DNA for the CDR3 is TGTGCCAGCTCTCCGCGAGGCGGAGAGGTATATGAGCAGTTCTTC.

The rearrangement uses TRBV6-5 and TRBJ2-7; 8 positions agree with TRBD1. The CDR3 loop spans 13 amino acids. With V trimmed by 2 bases and J by 5 bases, 2 bases remained unmatched. Germline V lookup: CDR1 MNHEY, CDR2 SVGAGI. The CDR3 coding sequence is TGTGCCAGCAGTTACGGGACAGGCCACGAGCAGTACTTC. Its translation is CASSYGTGHEQYF.

The chain is built from TRBV7-2 and TRBJ2-7; D is unclear. CDR1 is SGHTA and CDR2 is FQGNSA in the germline V gene. The CDR3 length is 14 residues. Trimming took 1 base from V and 5 from J, leaving 12 bases between them. The DNA for the CDR3 is TGTGCCAGCAGCTTAGTACGGGCAGAAAACGAGCAGTACTTC. Its translation is CASSLVRAENEQYF. Drawing the rest from reference TRBV7-2 and TRBJ2-7, the complete variable domain is GAGVSQSPSNKVTEKGKDVELRCDPISGHTALYWYRQSLGQGLEFLIYFQGNSAPDKSGLPSDRFSAERTGGSVSTLTIQRTQQEDSAVYLCASSLVRAENEQYFGPGTRLTVT.